Following are 14 T cell receptor beta chains from one sample sequenced in a study of blood T cell repertoires in COVID-19. Profiled with immunoSEQ multiplex PCR; TCRdb holds only in-frame clones, not every one. This table has under 250,000 clones, about nine tenths appearing once. The material sequenced was PBMCs or T cells enriched from blood (not recorded which). The receptors derive from a man in his forties who had recovered from COVID-19.

This sequence joins TRBV6-1 and TRBJ1-1, with D perhaps matching TRBD1 (6 bases). V was trimmed by 1 base and J by 1 base, leaving 10 bases between them. CDR3 length: 15 amino acids. Per the germline V gene, CDR1 is MNHNS and CDR2 is SASEGT. The CDR3 DNA reads TGTGCCAGCAGTGAAGATGGACAGAGGAACACTGAAGCTTTCTTT. This gives the protein CASSEDGQRNTEAFF.

This chain joins TRBV6-5 and TRBJ2-3, with TRBD2 as a possible D gene (5 bases). CDR3 length equals 16 residues. V gave up 2 bases and J gave up 2 bases, with 14 bases separating them. The germline CDR1 and CDR2 sequences are MNHEY and SVGAGI. The CDR3: CASSYDRGTYTDTQYF. The CDR3 DNA sequence: TGTGCCAGCAGTTACGACCGGGGAACCTACACAGATACGCAGTATTTT.

The rearrangement links TRBV28 to TRBJ1-6; no clear D. V was shortened by 6 bases and J by 7 bases, with 13 bases between the two germline ends. The CDR3 covers 14 residues. Germline CDR1 is MDHEN and CDR2 is SYDVKM. The CDR3 DNA reads as TGTGCCAGCAGACCCGGAGGGAACAATTCACCCCTCCACTTT. Protein: CASRPGGNNSPLHF.

This chain uses TRBV19 with TRBJ2-1; 9 nucleotides agree with TRBD1. The length of the CDR3 is 17 residues. Germline lookup yields CDR1 LNHDA and CDR2 SQIVND (reference sequence). V was clipped by 6 bases and J by 8 bases; unmatched bases: 17. This CDR3 is CASRTEQTGGECDEQFF. CDR3 DNA: TGTGCCAGTAGAACCGAACAAACAGGGGGCGAATGTGATGAGCAGTTCTTC.

This clone is a singleton in its sample. The chain links TRBV19 to TRBJ1-4; no reliable D call. The germline V gene encodes CDR1 LNHDA and CDR2 SQIVND (reference sequence). V was shortened by 1 base and J by 1 base, with 7 bases between the two germline ends. The CDR3 sequence is 15 residues long. The CDR3 nucleotides are TGTGCCAGTAGTATAGTAGCCGAAACTAATGAAAAACTGTTTTTT. As protein: CASSIVAETNEKLFF. The whole variable domain, remainder taken from reference TRBV19 and TRBJ1-4, is DGGITQSPKYLFRKEGQNVTLSCEQNLNHDAMYWYRQDPGQGLRLIYYSQIVNDFQKGDIAEGYSVSREKKESFPLTVTSAQKNPTAFYLCASSIVAETNEKLFFGSGTQLSVL.

The V and J genes are TRBV14 and TRBJ1-5; tentative D call: TRBD1 (5 bases). V lost 1 base, J lost 11 bases, and 9 bases lay in between. CDR1 and CDR2 (germline): SGHDN, FVKESK. The CDR3 loop spans 12 amino acids. CDR3 sequence: CASSQGGGAQHF. CDR3 sequence (DNA): TGTGCCAGCAGCCAAGGCGGAGGGGCCCAGCATTTT.

The rearrangement links TRBV6-4 to TRBJ2-3; 7 bases are shared with TRBD1. J was trimmed by 7 bases and V by 2 bases; bases with no gene match: 6. CDR1 and CDR2 (germline): MRHNA, SNTAGT. This CDR3 is 14 amino acids long. The CDR3 nucleotides read TGTGCCAGCAGTGACCGACAGGGTGGTAATACGCAGTATTTT. Its translation: CASSDRQGGNTQYF.

The chain couples TRBV10-3 to TRBJ2-5, with 8 nucleotides matching TRBD2. Germline-derived CDR1 and CDR2 are ENHRY and SYGVKD. The CDR3 is 12 amino acids. The J segment lost 5 bases and the V segment lost 7 bases, leaving 3 bases of the junction unmatched. This CDR3 is CAIKERGETQYF. CDR3 nucleotides: TGTGCCATCAAAGAGCGGGGGGAGACCCAGTACTTC.

This rearrangement joins TRBV29-1 to TRBJ2-1; the match to TRBD1 covers 12 bases. V lost 5 bases and J lost 9; bases outside the gene matches: 5. CDR1 SQVTM and CDR2 ANQGSEA come from the germline V gene. CDR3 size: 13 residues. The DNA of the CDR3 is TGCAGCGTTCGGGGACAGGGGGCTGGTGAGCAGTTCTTC. Protein sequence: CSVRGQGAGEQFF.

This chain uses TRBV4-1 with TRBJ2-5, with 11 bases fitting TRBD1. In germline, CDR1 is MGHRA, CDR2 YSYEKL. J was trimmed by 3 bases and V by 1 base; bases with no gene match: 13. This CDR3 comprises 19 residues. In DNA, the CDR3 is TGCGCCAGCAGCCAAGCAAGGGGCTTTCGGGACAGGGGGAAAGAGACCCAGTACTTC. Translating it yields CASSQARGFRDRGKETQYF.

The chain links TRBV3-1 (or the pseudogene TRBV3-2) to TRBJ2-7, with 12 bases fitting TRBD2. The V and J ends lost 4 bases and 0 bases, in that order; junction bases with no gene match: 4. CDR1 is LGHDT and CDR2 is YNNKEL in the germline V gene (reference sequence). CDR3 length equals 16 residues. The CDR3 is CASSPTSGGSSYEQYF. The CDR3 nucleotides are TGTGCCAGCAGCCCTACTAGCGGGGGGAGCTCCTACGAGCAGTACTTC.

The chain has TRBV6-5 and TRBJ1-1, with D perhaps matching TRBD1 (6 bases). Trimming took 7 bases from V and 3 from J, leaving 15 bases between them. This CDR3 region has 14 residues. The V gene's germline CDR1 is MNHEY and CDR2 SVGAGI. In DNA, the CDR3 is TGTGCCAGCAAACGGGCCGAGGGGGACACTGAAGCTTTCTTT. As protein: CASKRAEGDTEAFF.

This clone came up a few times. The V gene is TRBV6-1, the J gene TRBJ1-1; weak D call: TRBD1 (5 bases). The ends were cut back, 3 bases at V and 2 bases at J, with 7 bases in the middle. The CDR3 covers 13 residues. Germline V lookup: CDR1 MNHNS, CDR2 SASEGT. The CDR3 region has the DNA TGTGCCAGCAGTGACAGGGAAAACACTGAAGCTTTCTTT. The encoded protein is CASSDRENTEAFF.

The CDR3 protein is CASSGRLAGYF. The DNA for the CDR3 is TGTGCCAGCAGCGGACGACTAGCGGGGTACTTC. The chain uses TRBV11-2 and TRBJ2-7; TRBD2 agrees at 10 bases. The germline V gene encodes CDR1 SGHAT and CDR2 FQNNGV. V dropped 5 bases and J dropped 12; count of bases not matched to a gene: 4. CDR3 length equals 11 residues.